Following are 31 T cell receptor beta chains from one sample sequenced in a study of CD8+ T cells in alopecia areata. Extraction and reverse transcription of RNA yielded cDNA as the sequencing template. Sequencing used immunoSEQ multiplex PCR; TCRdb keeps in-frame clones, though not all of them. Of 150,000 to 200,000 clones listed, under 80% were seen once; the top ten hold approximately 1.3%. Treatment of the sample: oral pan-JAK inhibitor, 5-10 mg twice daily. The specimen was CD4+ T cells sorted from blood, collected at approximately week 49, from a patient treated with tofacitinib. The source of these receptors is a human donor with alopecia areata.

The chain carries TRBV29-1 and TRBJ1-2; D is uncertain. CDR1 is SQVTM, CDR2 ANQGSEA, per germline. V dropped 8 bases and J dropped 2 bases, with 12 bases sitting between them. The CDR3 runs 12 residues. CDR3 sequence: CSHKTDNYGYTF. The CDR3 DNA is TGCAGCCATAAAACAGACAACTATGGCTACACCTTC.

The V call is TRBV30, the J call TRBJ2-5, with D possibly being TRBD1 or TRBD2 (6 bases each). V was shortened by 0 bases and J by 3 bases, with 14 bases between the two germline ends. The V gene's germline CDR1 is GTSNPN and CDR2 SVGIG (reference sequence). The CDR3 spans 15 residues. The CDR3 nucleotides read TGTGCCTGGAGTGTAATAGGGGGGCTTAAAGAGACCCAGTACTTC. Translating gives CAWSVIGGLKETQYF.

This clone was picked up a small number of times. The chain links TRBV19 to TRBJ2-5; D gene unclear. V lost 2 bases, J lost 1 base, and 8 bases lay in between. The CDR3 contains 14 residues. The germline V gene encodes CDR1 LNHDA and CDR2 SQIVND (reference sequence). CDR3 amino acids: CASSIQGLQETQYF. The CDR3 DNA follows: TGTGCCAGTAGTATACAAGGTCTCCAAGAGACCCAGTACTTC.

V gene TRBV7-2 combines with J gene TRBJ1-5; tentatively, D is TRBD1 (6 bases). Germline V lookup: CDR1 SGHTA, CDR2 FQGNSA. V shed 5 bases and J shed 9 bases, with 23 bases lying between them. The CDR3 is 16 amino acids. CDR3 region: CASSPHSSGAYRPQHF. The CDR3 DNA follows: TGTGCCAGCAGCCCTCATTCCTCAGGGGCCTATCGGCCCCAGCATTTT.

The chain links TRBV2 to TRBJ1-2; no reliable D call. Looked up from germline, CDR1 is SNHLY and CDR2 is FYNNEI. The CDR3 has 12 amino acids. The V gene lost 7 bases and the J gene lost 0 bases, with 6 bases spanning the gap. The CDR3 bases are TGTGCCAGCAAGGAGACTAACTATGGCTACACCTTC. This encodes CASKETNYGYTF.

This clone was seen more than once but under ten times. The rearrangement joins TRBV7-9 to TRBJ1-1; D is undetermined. CDR3 length equals 13 residues. The V end lost 5 bases, the J end lost 0 bases, and 7 bases lay between the germline ends. Germline CDR1 is SEHNR and CDR2 is FQNEAQ (reference sequence). This CDR3 reads CASSRAVNTEAFF. CDR3 DNA sequence: TGTGCCAGCAGCCGGGCAGTGAACACTGAAGCTTTCTTT.

This clone was seen a few times. The chain couples TRBV29-1 to TRBJ2-1; 9 bases line up with TRBD1. CDR1 SQVTM and CDR2 ANQGSEA come from the germline V gene. Trimming cost V 8 bases and J 2 bases; bases outside gene matches: 4. This CDR3 spans 13 amino acids. The CDR3 DNA follows: TGCAGCTTGGACAGGGGTACCTACAATGAGCAGTTCTTC. Its translation: CSLDRGTYNEQFF.

V gene TRBV30 combines with J gene TRBJ1-5; no reliable D call. CDR1 and CDR2 from the germline V gene are GTSNPN and SVGIG (reference sequence). The V end lost 2 bases, the J end lost 6 bases, and 14 bases lay between the germline ends. The CDR3 runs 14 residues. The CDR3 DNA is TGTGCCTGGAGTCGAGGACTGCCGGGTCAGCCCCAGCATTTT. Its protein is CAWSRGLPGQPQHF.

V is TRBV6-5 and J is TRBJ2-2, with D uncertain. This CDR3 comprises 12 residues. The V end was cut by 5 bases, the J end by 4 bases, with 5 bases between. Germline V gene sequence: CDR1 MNHEY, CDR2 SVGAGI. Here the CDR3 reads CASSNPTGELFF. CDR3 in DNA: TGTGCCAGCAGTAACCCCACCGGGGAGCTGTTTTTT.

V gene TRBV29-1 combines with J gene TRBJ2-1; a weak D match, TRBD1 (5 bases). The V and J ends lost 0 bases and 6 bases respectively, with 15 bases between them. Germline V gene lookup returns CDR1 SQVTM and CDR2 ANQGSEA. The CDR3 consists of 15 residues. The CDR3 spells CSVEENQGWGNEQFF. The CDR3 region has the DNA TGCAGCGTTGAAGAGAATCAGGGATGGGGCAATGAGCAGTTCTTC.

The V gene is TRBV5-1, the J gene TRBJ1-2, with D maybe TRBD1 (5 bases). The CDR3 is 12 amino acids. The V gene's germline CDR1 is SGHRS and CDR2 YFSETQ. With 4 bases removed from V and 4 bases from J, the gap between germline ends came to 8 bases. CDR3 residues: CASSPGTYGYTF. The CDR3 DNA reads TGCGCCAGCAGCCCGGGGACCTATGGCTACACCTTC.

The chain combines TRBV25-1 with TRBJ1-4; possible D gene TRBD1, 5 bases. Trimming took off 4 bases at V and 2 bases at J, with 11 bases between the two ends. The CDR3 contains 15 residues. Germline CDR1 and CDR2: MGHDK and SYGVNS. DNA of the CDR3: TGTGCCAGCAGTGCGCTGGGGGAGACTAATGAAAAACTGTTTTTT. This gives the protein CASSALGETNEKLFF.

This chain links TRBV4-3 with TRBJ2-3; no definite D call. Trimming cost V 0 bases and J 6 bases, with 7 bases left between them. CDR3 length: 13 residues. The V gene's germline CDR1 is LGHNA and CDR2 YSLEER. The CDR3 DNA follows: TGCGCCAGCAGCCAAGACCGCGTTGATACGCAGTATTTT. Encoded protein: CASSQDRVDTQYF.

This clone came up a few times. V gene TRBV5-4 combines with J gene TRBJ2-2; TRBD2 is a possible D gene (6 bases). Trimming removed 1 base from V and 5 bases from J, with 15 bases in between. The CDR3 length is 16 residues. Germline lookup yields CDR1 SGHNT and CDR2 YYREEE (reference sequence). The CDR3 spells CASSLKTPGGTGELFF. The CDR3 DNA reads as TGTGCCAGCAGCTTGAAGACACCCGGAGGGACCGGGGAGCTGTTTTTT.

This chain uses TRBV29-1 with TRBJ1-4; the match to TRBD1 covers 7 bases. Germline V gene lookup returns CDR1 SQVTM and CDR2 ANQGSEA. The CDR3 consists of 15 residues. V lost 7 bases and J lost 0; bases outside the gene matches: 8. In DNA form, the CDR3 reads TGCAGCGCTGGGATTACAGGGGCAACTAATGAAAAACTGTTTTTT. Protein sequence: CSAGITGATNEKLFF. Supplemented by reference TRBV29-1 and TRBJ1-4, the full variable domain reads SAVISQKPSRDICQRGTSLTIQCQVDSQVTMMFWYRQQPGQSLTLIATANQGSEATYESGFVIDKFPISRPNLTFSTLTVSNMSPEDSSIYLCSAGITGATNEKLFFGSGTQLSVL.

The chain is built from TRBV4-1 and TRBJ1-5; tentatively, D is TRBD1 (6 bases). CDR1 and CDR2 from the germline V gene are MGHRA and YSYEKL. The CDR3 totals 15 residues. V lost 3 bases, J lost 0 bases, and 9 bases lay in between. The CDR3 spells CASSQDRLSNQPQHF. The CDR3 coding sequence is TGCGCCAGCAGCCAGGACAGACTTAGCAATCAGCCCCAGCATTTT.

V usage is TRBV29-1 and J usage is TRBJ2-6; D is unresolved. Trimming stripped 6 bases from V and 0 bases from J, with 9 bases between. Germline V gene lookup returns CDR1 SQVTM and CDR2 ANQGSEA. CDR3 length: 14 amino acids. The CDR3 reads CSVVVSSGANVLTF. The CDR3 region has the DNA TGCAGCGTGGTTGTCAGCTCTGGGGCCAACGTCCTGACTTTC.

This clone was observed a handful of times. At one of its ends the junction is not consistent with the germline gene, which may arise from a read error. This chain joins TRBV18 and TRBJ1-1; TRBD1 aligns across 9 bases. The CDR3 extends over 16 amino acids. Germline-derived CDR1 and CDR2 are KGHSH and LQKENI. The CDR3: CASSPLPGTGNAEAFF. The CDR3 DNA follows: TGTGCCAGCTCACCACTACCCGGGACAGGGAACGCTGAAGCTTTCTTT.

The chain couples TRBV30 to TRBJ1-5, with D unresolved. This CDR3 has 15 residues. V was cut by 3 bases and J by 0 bases, with 12 bases left in between. Germline loops: CDR1 GTSNPN, CDR2 SVGIG (reference sequence). In DNA form, the CDR3 reads TGTGCCTGGAGCCACAACTCGGGTAGCAATCAGCCCCAGCATTTT. Amino acids: CAWSHNSGSNQPQHF.

V usage is TRBV15 and J usage is TRBJ2-3, with no clear D. Germline CDR1 reads LNHNV; CDR2 reads YYDKDF (reference sequence). The CDR3 runs 15 residues. Trimming left V 7 bases short and J 3 bases short, with 17 bases between. CDR3 sequence reads: CATKSTLLETDTQYF. CDR3 DNA: TGTGCCACCAAGTCAACGCTCTTAGAAACAGATACGCAGTATTTT.

This chain uses TRBV5-1 with TRBJ2-5; TRBD2 might be the D (5 bases). The V end lost 5 bases, the J end lost 2 bases, and 10 bases lay between the germline ends. The CDR3 loop spans 13 amino acids. Germline CDR1 reads SGHRS; CDR2 reads YFSETQ. CDR3 residues: CASREGSQETQYF. Written as DNA, the CDR3 is TGCGCCAGCAGGGAAGGGAGTCAAGAGACCCAGTACTTC. Variable domain in full (rest from reference TRBV5-1 and TRBJ2-5): KAGVTQTPRYLIKTRGQQVTLSCSPISGHRSVSWYQQTPGQGLQFLFEYFSETQRNKGNFPGRFSGRQFSNSRSEMNVSTLELGDSALYLCASREGSQETQYFGPGTRLLVL.

The chain carries TRBV5-1 and TRBJ2-7; D unresolved. CDR1 SGHRS and CDR2 YFSETQ come from the germline V gene. The CDR3 sequence is 13 residues long. Trimming cost V 0 bases and J 3 bases, with 7 bases left between them. The CDR3 reads CASSLDGFYEQYF. CDR3 nucleotide sequence: TGCGCCAGCAGCTTGGACGGCTTCTACGAGCAGTACTTC.

This chain uses TRBV9 with TRBJ2-5; D gene unclear. CDR1 SGDLS and CDR2 YYNGEE come from the germline V gene. Between the trimmed V and J ends, which lost 0 bases and 5 bases, there was a span of 8 bases. This CDR3 region has 13 residues. The CDR3 region is CASSVGYLETQYF. The CDR3 DNA follows: TGTGCCAGCAGCGTAGGCTATCTGGAGACCCAGTACTTC.

In its sample, this clone was seen once. The gene calls are TRBV5-6 and TRBJ2-4, with D unresolved. Germline CDR1 SGHDT, CDR2 YYEEEE. The CDR3 covers 16 residues. The V gene lost 0 bases and the J gene lost 0 bases, with 10 bases spanning the gap. CDR3 sequence (DNA): TGTGCCAGCAGCTTGGCTGGGAACCTAGCCAAAAACATTCAGTACTTC. This gives the protein CASSLAGNLAKNIQYF.

Only a few counts were recorded for this clone. The chain recombines TRBV6-5 with TRBJ1-6, with D hard to call. Between the trimmed V and J ends, which lost 2 bases and 7 bases, there was a span of 6 bases. The germline CDR1 and CDR2 sequences are MNHEY and SVGAGI. The CDR3 is 13 amino acids. CDR3 amino acids: CASSYQQNSPLHF. CDR3 bases: TGTGCCAGCAGTTACCAACAGAATTCACCCCTCCACTTT.

The chain is built from TRBV23-1 and TRBJ1-5, with D maybe TRBD1 (6 bases). TRBV23-1 is identified as an open reading frame with a role that is uncertain. This CDR3 spans 18 amino acids. The V end was cut by 4 bases, the J end by 4 bases, with 23 bases between. The CDR3 sequence: CASSPPNCGGPPNQPQHF. CDR3 DNA: TGCGCCAGCAGTCCGCCAAATTGTGGGGGGCCGCCGAATCAGCCCCAGCATTTT.

This clone was detected only a few times. This sequence joins TRBV6-1 and TRBJ1-2; D remains ambiguous. Germline CDR1 and CDR2: MNHNS and SASEGT. This CDR3 has 13 amino acids. Trimming removed 3 bases at V and 8 bases at J, with 13 bases between. In DNA, the CDR3 is TGTGCCAGCAGTGAGAGGGATCCCGAGGGCTACACCTTC. This gives the protein CASSERDPEGYTF.

The chain has TRBV5-1 and TRBJ2-5, with no clear D. With 1 base removed from V and 1 base from J, the gap between germline ends came to 11 bases. Germline V lookup: CDR1 SGHRS, CDR2 YFSETQ. The CDR3 contains 15 residues. For the CDR3, the DNA is TGCGCCAGCAGCTTGAATCCGGCCCGCCAAGAGACCCAGTACTTC. Its translation is CASSLNPARQETQYF.

This chain connects TRBV4-3 to TRBJ2-3; 12 nucleotides match TRBD2. Germline trimming cut 3 bases from V and 8 bases from J; bases unmatched to any gene: 6. From germline, CDR1 is LGHNA and CDR2 YSLEER. This CDR3 comprises 15 residues. CDR3 bases: TGCGCCAGCAGCCAGCTAGCGGGGGGGCTCGGTACGCAGTATTTT. As protein: CASSQLAGGLGTQYF.

This chain uses TRBV9 with TRBJ1-2, with D maybe TRBD1 (6 bases). In germline, CDR1 is SGDLS, CDR2 YYNGEE. V lost 4 bases and J 8 bases, leaving 18 bases between the germline ends. The CDR3 is 14 amino acids. The CDR3 bases are TGTGCCAGCAGCCCGGATGGCAGGGGCGGCGGCTACACCTTC. Protein product: CASSPDGRGGGYTF.

J is TRBJ2-6 and V is TRBV7-3; the D is unclear. Germline CDR1 is SGHTA and CDR2 is FQGTGA. Between the trimmed V and J ends, which lost 5 bases and 7 bases, there was a span of 9 bases. This CDR3 is 13 amino acids long. The CDR3 DNA follows: TGTGCCAGCAGCCCATCGAACGCCAACGTCCTGACTTTC. This translates into CASSPSNANVLTF.